The 7 T cell receptor beta chains below all came from one sample that was sequenced in a study of identical twins. TCRdb re-called the 5' RACE reads with MiXCR, one entry per CDR3 protein. The sample yields about 100,000 distinct CDR3 sequences, just under 6% seen once. The source material was memory T cells sorted from blood. The receptors stem from a woman in her 50s in good health.

This clonotype was seen repeatedly, ten times or more. This CDR3 reads CASSVAPDPETQYF. CDR3 sequence (DNA): TGTGCCAGCAGCGTAGCGCCTGATCCAGAGACCCAGTACTTC. The V call is TRBV9, the J call TRBJ2-5; no clear D gene. The germline CDR1 and CDR2 sequences are SGDLS and YYNGEE. Trimming pared 0 bases from V and 4 bases from J, leaving 10 bases between. The CDR3 has 14 residues.

This clonotype has just a few counts. The genes are TRBV3-1 and TRBJ2-7; TRBD2 agrees at 10 bases. After removal of 7 bases from V and 2 bases from J, the junction contained 8 bases not matched to a gene. CDR3 size: 15 residues. The germline gives CDR1 LGHDT, CDR2 YNNKEL (reference sequence). The CDR3 sequence is CASTKSGRATYEQYF. DNA of the CDR3: TGTGCCAGCACCAAGAGCGGGAGGGCCACCTACGAGCAGTACTTC.

This clonotype was counted at least ten times. This chain connects TRBV12-3 or TRBV12-4 to TRBJ2-5; unclear D gene. This CDR3 spans 12 amino acids. The germline V and J ends were trimmed by 5 bases and 4 bases, with 8 bases remaining between them. CDR3 sequence: CASSQTPETQYF. The CDR3 nucleotides are TGTGCCAGCAGTCAGACCCCAGAGACCCAGTACTTC.

The chain joins TRBV19 to TRBJ2-6; perhaps TRBD1 as D (6 bases). The germline V and J ends were trimmed by 6 bases and 4 bases, with 10 bases remaining between them. Per the germline V gene, CDR1 is LNHDA and CDR2 is SQIVND (reference sequence). The CDR3 is 14 amino acids. Here the CDR3 reads CASSPRGGANVLTF. CDR3 sequence (DNA): TGTGCCAGTAGCCCTAGGGGGGGGGCCAACGTCCTGACTTTC.

This clonotype was seen many times. The rearrangement links TRBV29-1 to TRBJ1-1, with 7 bases fitting TRBD1. The CDR3 totals 10 residues. V lost 7 bases, J lost 12 bases, and 8 bases stayed unmatched. From germline, CDR1 is SQVTM and CDR2 ANQGSEA. The CDR3 protein is CSAQGVNTFF. CDR3 in DNA: TGCAGCGCTCAGGGGGTGAATACTTTCTTT.

This clonotype was seen at least ten times. The rearrangement uses TRBV29-1 and TRBJ1-2, with a tentative D call TRBD1 (5 bases). Trimming cost V 7 bases and J 0 bases, with 9 bases left between them. The CDR3 contains 12 residues. The germline V gene has CDR1 SQVTM and CDR2 ANQGSEA. CDR3 in amino acids: CSATTANYGYTF. The CDR3 DNA follows: TGCAGCGCTACGACAGCTAACTATGGCTACACCTTC.

The chain uses TRBV3-1 and TRBJ2-3, with D hard to call. Germline loops: CDR1 LGHDT, CDR2 YNNKEL (reference sequence). The CDR3 totals 13 residues. V gave up 4 bases and J gave up 3 bases, with 8 bases separating them. CDR3 sequence (DNA): TGTGCCAGCAGCCTTCAACCAACAGATACGCAGTATTTT. Translation gives CASSLQPTDTQYF.